Listed here are 27 T cell receptor beta chains from one sample, sequenced in a study of CD8 T cells in ankylosing spondylitis. TCRdb redid the calling of the 5' RACE reads with MiXCR, one entry per CDR3 protein. The sample records 200,000 to 250,000 distinct CDR3 sequences, roughly 25% being singletons. The sequenced sample consisted of blood, either unsorted or a sorted T cell fraction (not recorded which). The receptors shown here come from a male donor with ankylosing spondylitis or in good health (not recorded which).

This clonotype was observed many times. The chain joins TRBV29-1 to TRBJ1-2, with a weak D call TRBD1 (5 bases). This CDR3 has 12 residues. Germline V gives CDR1 SQVTM, CDR2 ANQGSEA. V lost 7 bases, J lost 6 bases, and 15 bases lay in between. CDR3 loop: CSAEGQADGYTF. DNA of the CDR3: TGCAGCGCCGAGGGGCAGGCGGATGGCTACACCTTC.

This clonotype was observed at least ten times. This sequence joins TRBV2 and TRBJ1-4; 7 bases match TRBD1. The CDR3 is 16 amino acids. Germline CDR1 and CDR2: SNHLY and FYNNEI. Unmatched junction bases numbered 9, after V lost 8 bases and J lost 0 bases. The CDR3 DNA reads TGTGCCAGCGAAAAGGGACAGATCCCAACTAATGAAAAACTGTTTTTT. This codes for CASEKGQIPTNEKLFF.

This clonotype was detected ten times or more. The J gene is TRBJ2-3, the V gene TRBV18; D uncertain. The CDR3 loop spans 13 amino acids. Trimming removed 0 bases from V and 3 bases from J, with 4 bases in between. Per the germline V gene, CDR1 is KGHSH and CDR2 is LQKENI. In DNA form, the CDR3 reads TGTGCCAGCTCACCACCATCGACAGATACGCAGTATTTT. This gives the protein CASSPPSTDTQYF.

The chain employs TRBV27 and TRBJ2-5; 12 bases map to TRBD2. Germline V gives CDR1 MNHEY, CDR2 SMNVEV (reference sequence). V lost 11 bases, J lost 5 bases, and 12 bases stayed unmatched. This CDR3 has 15 residues. The CDR3 reads CASASLAGGWETQYF. The CDR3 DNA reads as TGTGCCTCCGCGTCACTAGCGGGAGGATGGGAGACCCAGTACTTC.

The table lists this clonotype with a few counts. The chain joins TRBV29-1 to TRBJ1-1; D is undetermined. CDR3 length: 15 amino acids. CDR1 SQVTM and CDR2 ANQGSEA come from the germline V gene. Trimming removed 5 bases at V and 2 bases at J, with 18 bases between. CDR3 in DNA: TGCAGCGTTCAGCGTGTCCCCGATAAAAACACTGAAGCTTTCTTT. Protein product: CSVQRVPDKNTEAFF.

This clonotype showed up just a few times. The CDR3 is CASSLRQWETQYF. In nucleotides, the CDR3 is TGCGCCAGCAGCTTGCGGCAGTGGGAGACCCAGTACTTC. The chain uses TRBV5-1 and TRBJ2-5; D is unclear. V lost 1 base, J lost 5 bases, and 9 bases lay in between. CDR1 and CDR2 from the germline V gene are SGHRS and YFSETQ. The CDR3 has 13 residues.

This clonotype was seen a handful of times. This rearrangement joins TRBV3-1 to TRBJ2-5, with 11 bases fitting TRBD2. CDR1 and CDR2 from the germline V gene are LGHDT and YNNKEL (reference sequence). The junction had 10 bases not matched to a gene; V was cut back by 0 bases and J by 7 bases. This CDR3 contains 17 residues. CDR3 sequence reads: CASSQDLAGGAGVTQYF. In DNA, the CDR3 is TGTGCCAGCAGCCAAGATTTAGCGGGAGGGGCCGGCGTGACCCAGTACTTC.

There are a few counts of this clonotype. The rearrangement links TRBV5-1 to TRBJ1-5, with D perhaps TRBD1 (6 bases). There are 16 residues in the CDR3. The ends were cut back, 1 base at V and 5 bases at J, with 16 bases in the middle. CDR1 and CDR2 (germline): SGHRS, YFSETQ. The CDR3 here is CASSLMGGGEHQPQHF. Here the CDR3 DNA reads TGCGCCAGCAGCTTGATGGGGGGCGGGGAGCATCAGCCCCAGCATTTT. Based on the CDR3 plus reference TRBV5-1 and TRBJ1-5, the full variable domain is KAGVTQTPRYLIKTRGQQVTLSCSPISGHRSVSWYQQTPGQGLQFLFEYFSETQRNKGNFPGRFSGRQFSNSRSEMNVSTLELGDSALYLCASSLMGGGEHQPQHFGDGTRLSIL.

The table lists this clonotype with many counts. The chain links TRBV5-1 to TRBJ2-7; D may match TRBD1 or TRBD2 (5 bases each). Germline V gene data show CDR1 as SGHRS and CDR2 as YFSETQ. Deletions cut 5 bases from V and 5 bases from J, with 11 bases between. This CDR3 comprises 12 residues. Here the CDR3 DNA reads TGCGCCAGCAGTCGGGACGTCGACGAGCAGTACTTC. Amino acids: CASSRDVDEQYF.

This clonotype appeared many times. V usage is TRBV4-1 and J usage is TRBJ2-5; 7 bases align to TRBD1. Trimming cost V 1 base and J 4 bases; bases outside gene matches: 3. The CDR3 is 14 amino acids. Germline CDR1 reads MGHRA; CDR2 reads YSYEKL. CDR3 amino acids: CASSQGQGGETQYF. In DNA, the CDR3 is TGCGCCAGCAGCCAAGGACAGGGCGGAGAGACCCAGTACTTC.

Only a few counts were recorded for this clonotype. V usage is TRBV5-1 and J usage is TRBJ1-1; maybe TRBD1 (5 bases). The CDR3 loop spans 15 amino acids. V lost 0 bases, J lost 5 bases, and 14 bases lay in between. CDR1 is SGHRS and CDR2 is YFSETQ in the germline V gene. The CDR3 DNA is TGCGCCAGCAGCTTGGTTCCAGGGTATGGAACTGAAGCTTTCTTT. This codes for CASSLVPGYGTEAFF.

This clonotype was counted at least ten times. The V gene is TRBV7-2, the J gene TRBJ2-7; D is unresolved. V gave up 4 bases and J gave up 1 base, with 5 bases separating them. Germline assignment: CDR1 SGHTA and CDR2 FQGNSA. This CDR3 comprises 12 residues. CDR3 bases: TGTGCCAGCAGCTCGATATCCTACGAGCAGTACTTC. Translation: CASSSISYEQYF.

This clonotype has a count of ten or more. This chain uses TRBV20-1 with TRBJ1-1, with no clear D. Deletions cut 3 bases from V and 1 base from J, with 9 bases between. The CDR3 contains 13 residues. CDR1 is DFQATT and CDR2 is SNEGSKA in the germline V gene (reference sequence). CDR3 region: CSARNYRNTEAFF. CDR3 DNA: TGCAGTGCTAGGAATTACCGGAACACTGAAGCTTTCTTT.

The V call is TRBV15, the J call TRBJ2-3, with D uncertain. V was pared by 0 bases and J by 3 bases, with 4 bases between. Germline-derived CDR1 and CDR2 are LNHNV and YYDKDF (reference sequence). The CDR3 runs to 13 residues. The chain's CDR3 is CATSRDRTDTQYF. The CDR3, as DNA: TGTGCCACCAGCAGAGATCGGACAGATACGCAGTATTTT.

This clonotype was detected many times. V usage is TRBV4-1 and J usage is TRBJ2-1; 7 nucleotides match TRBD1. CDR1 is MGHRA and CDR2 is YSYEKL in the germline V gene. The CDR3 covers 16 residues. V gave up 4 bases and J gave up 9 bases; unmatched junction bases: 15. The CDR3 loop reads CASSPQRAGGSGEQFF. The CDR3 DNA is TGCGCCAGCAGCCCCCAGAGAGCAGGGGGATCCGGTGAGCAGTTCTTC.

In its sample, this clonotype was seen a few times. The chain uses TRBV5-1 and TRBJ2-7; tentative D call: TRBD1 (6 bases). This CDR3 has 15 amino acids. Germline V gives CDR1 SGHRS, CDR2 YFSETQ. Trimming left V 4 bases short and J 2 bases short, with 16 bases between. This CDR3 reads CASSRNTGQTYEQYF. The DNA for the CDR3 is TGCGCCAGCAGCCGAAACACAGGACAGACCTACGAGCAGTACTTC. Full variable domain (outside the CDR3, taken from reference TRBV5-1 and TRBJ2-7): KAGVTQTPRYLIKTRGQQVTLSCSPISGHRSVSWYQQTPGQGLQFLFEYFSETQRNKGNFPGRFSGRQFSNSRSEMNVSTLELGDSALYLCASSRNTGQTYEQYFGPGTRLTVT.

Worth noting for this clonotype: A much larger clone sits a single nucleotide away, making a read error possible. V gene TRBV20-1 combines with J gene TRBJ1-1; perhaps TRBD1 as D (5 bases). This CDR3 is built from 14 residues. Germline CDR1 DFQATT, CDR2 SNEGSKA (reference sequence). CDR3 sequence reads: CSARDGHTNTQAFF. DNA for the CDR3: TGCAGTGCTAGAGATGGACATACGAACACTCAAGCTTTCTTT.

Many counts were recorded for this clonotype. This sequence joins TRBV7-9 and TRBJ1-5; no clear D. Germline V gene lookup returns CDR1 SEHNR and CDR2 FQNEAQ (reference sequence). V was trimmed by 1 base and J by 4 bases, leaving 8 bases between them. The CDR3 loop spans 14 amino acids. Here the CDR3 DNA reads TGTGCCAGCAGCTTAGGGCAGATTAATCAGCCCCAGCATTTT. Its protein is CASSLGQINQPQHF.

The gene calls are TRBV12-3 or TRBV12-4 and TRBJ1-4; a weak D match, TRBD1 (5 bases). The CDR3 is 14 amino acids. V was cut by 5 bases and J by 6 bases, with 13 bases left in between. CDR3 DNA: TGTGCCAGCAGTCCAGCGGGGGGATATGAAAAACTGTTTTTT. Residues: CASSPAGGYEKLFF.

Only a few counts were recorded for this clonotype. The chain couples TRBV4-2 to TRBJ2-7; D not resolved. V shed 0 bases and J shed 4 bases, with 7 bases lying between them. The length of the CDR3 is 13 residues. Germline V gene data show CDR1 as LGHNA and CDR2 as YNFKEQ. The CDR3 DNA follows: TGTGCCAGCAGCCAAGAGCGGCAATACGAGCAGTACTTC. Translation gives CASSQERQYEQYF.

The chain combines TRBV20-1 with TRBJ2-3; 9 bases map to TRBD2. Per the germline V gene, CDR1 is DFQATT and CDR2 is SNEGSKA (reference sequence). The trim removed 5 bases at V and 2 bases at J, leaving 8 bases unmatched. The CDR3 is made up of 15 amino acids. The CDR3 nucleotides read TGCAGTGCTGCAACCGCTAGCGGGGCCACAGATACGCAGTATTTT. Encoded protein: CSAATASGATDTQYF.

In this sample, this clonotype turned up many times. This chain connects TRBV12-3 or TRBV12-4 to TRBJ2-3, with D possibly matching TRBD1 (5 bases). CDR3 size: 14 residues. Trimming removed 6 bases from V and 0 bases from J, with 10 bases in between. CDR3 DNA sequence: TGTGCCAGCAGCCGGACAAAAAGCACAGATACGCAGTATTTT. It is translated as CASSRTKSTDTQYF.

The V call is TRBV9, the J call TRBJ1-1; 9 bases align to TRBD1. Germline values: CDR1 SGDLS, CDR2 YYNGEE. V shed 3 bases and J 8 bases; nucleotides not matched to a gene: 5. This CDR3 region has 13 residues. CDR3 sequence reads: CASSAGDRVEAFF. The CDR3 region has the DNA TGTGCCAGCAGCGCAGGGGACAGGGTGGAAGCTTTCTTT.

This chain links TRBV20-1 with TRBJ2-3, with TRBD2 identical over 7 bases. Trimming removed 4 bases from V and 6 bases from J; junction bases left unmatched: 19. Germline V gene lookup returns CDR1 DFQATT and CDR2 SNEGSKA (reference sequence). The CDR3 spans 17 residues. The CDR3 bases are TGCAGTGCTATCGACGGCGGGAGAGCCGTAAGGCGTGATACGCAGTATTTT. This gives the protein CSAIDGGRAVRRDTQYF.

This clonotype was detected ten times or more. This chain uses TRBV5-1 with TRBJ2-7; D not resolved. The V end lost 0 bases, the J end lost 3 bases, and 4 bases lay between the germline ends. In germline, CDR1 is SGHRS, CDR2 YFSETQ. The CDR3 length is 12 residues. CDR3 in DNA: TGCGCCAGCAGCTTGGGCCACTACGAGCAGTACTTC. It encodes CASSLGHYEQYF.

There are many counts of this clonotype. This rearrangement joins TRBV19 to TRBJ1-4; D is ambiguous. The CDR3 has 16 amino acids. V shed 3 bases and J shed 0 bases, with 11 bases lying between them. CDR1 is LNHDA, CDR2 SQIVND, per germline (reference sequence). In DNA, the CDR3 is TGTGCCAGTAGTATCAGACACCTTGCAACTAATGAAAAACTGTTTTTT. As protein: CASSIRHLATNEKLFF.

J is TRBJ2-7 and V is TRBV10-3, with a possible D match to TRBD2 (5 bases). V gave up 0 bases and J gave up 2 bases, with 8 bases separating them. The CDR3 sequence is 14 residues long. Germline V gene data show CDR1 as ENHRY and CDR2 as SYGVKD. The CDR3 sequence is CAISESLAPYEQYF. The CDR3 region has the DNA TGTGCCATCAGTGAGTCGCTAGCCCCCTACGAGCAGTACTTC.